A selection of T cell receptor beta chains follows, all from one sample in a study of blood T cell repertoires in COVID-19. Some clones are missing from TCRdb's copy, which holds only in-frame ones; the method was immunoSEQ multiplex PCR. The data contain 400,000 to 500,000 clones, nearly 90% of them singletons. Sequencing was carried out using PBMCs or T cells enriched from blood (not recorded which). The receptors were sampled from a woman younger than 30 who had been exposed to COVID-19. Each CDR3 is given with its conserved first and last residue. D genes are given only for firm matches. Size is omitted from some rows. Given values are once, few, many or a class for expanded clones.

clone size: .
V gene: TRBV6-2/TRBV6-3
J gene: TRBJ2-7
D gene: .
CDR3 DNA: TGTGCCAGCAGTGAGTCTCGCAATGTAGCCTACGAGCAGTACTTC
CDR3 protein: CASSESRNVAYEQYF

clone size: .
V gene: TRBV7-9
J gene: TRBJ2-7
D gene: TRBD1
CDR3 DNA: TGTGCCAGCAGCTTAGAACAGGGGACGACCTACGAGCAGTACTTC
CDR3 protein: CASSLEQGTTYEQYF

clone size: .
V gene: TRBV5-1
J gene: TRBJ1-1
D gene: TRBD1
CDR3 DNA: TGCGCCAGCACCCAGGGGGCAGGGGGGATCCCTGAAGCTTTCTTT
CDR3 protein: CASTQGAGGIPEAFF

clone size: .
V gene: TRBV28
J gene: TRBJ1-5
D gene: TRBD1
CDR3 DNA: TGTGCCAGCAGTAAAGATTACAGGGGTGGAAATCAGCCCCAGCATTTT
CDR3 protein: CASSKDYRGGNQPQHF

clone size: once
V gene: TRBV5-1
J gene: TRBJ2-7
D gene: TRBD1
CDR3 DNA: TGCGCCAGCAGCACCCGACGGGCAGGGGGCTCCTACGAGCAGTACTTC
CDR3 protein: CASSTRRAGGSYEQYF

clone size: .
V gene: TRBV5-1
J gene: TRBJ2-2
D gene: TRBD1
CDR3 DNA: TGCGCCAGCTTCGGGCTGGACAGGGGGGCCGGGGAGCTGTTTTTT
CDR3 protein: CASFGLDRGAGELFF

clone size: .
V gene: TRBV6-4
J gene: TRBJ1-2
D gene: TRBD1
CDR3 DNA: TGTGCCAGCAGTGACTCGCCAGGGGGCTATGGCTACACCTTC
CDR3 protein: CASSDSPGGYGYTF

clone size: .
V gene: TRBV9
J gene: TRBJ1-2
D gene: .
CDR3 DNA: TGTGCCAGCAGCGTACAAACAAACTATGGCTACACCTTC
CDR3 protein: CASSVQTNYGYTF

clone size: .
V gene: TRBV15
J gene: TRBJ2-3
D gene: .
CDR3 DNA: TGTGCCACCAGCAGAGACTGGAGAGACCCGTTAGGAGATACGCAGTATTTT
CDR3 protein: CATSRDWRDPLGDTQYF

clone size: .
V gene: TRBV7-2
J gene: TRBJ2-6
D gene: .
CDR3 DNA: TGTGCCAGCAGCCCCTATCCTTTCTCTGGGGCCAACGTCCTGACTTTC
CDR3 protein: CASSPYPFSGANVLTF

clone size: few
V gene: TRBV24-1
J gene: TRBJ2-7
D gene: TRBD1
CDR3 DNA: TGTGCCACCAGTGACGTAAAGGGGACAGGGACCTACGAGCAGTACTTC
CDR3 protein: CATSDVKGTGTYEQYF

clone size: few
V gene: TRBV6-2/TRBV6-3
J gene: TRBJ2-5
D gene: TRBD1
CDR3 DNA: TGTGCCAGCAGCCTCACAGGGTACAGGGGAGAGACCCAGTACTTC
CDR3 protein: CASSLTGYRGETQYF

clone size: .
V gene: TRBV15
J gene: TRBJ2-3
D gene: TRBD2
CDR3 DNA: TGTGCCACCAGCAGAGTAGCGGGGGCGTCAGATACGCAGTATTTT
CDR3 protein: CATSRVAGASDTQYF

clone size: .
V gene: TRBV2
J gene: TRBJ1-3
D gene: .
CDR3 DNA: TGTGCCAGCAGTGTCGGGGGCTCTGGAAACACCATATATTTT
CDR3 protein: CASSVGGSGNTIYF

clone size: .
V gene: TRBV7-2
J gene: TRBJ2-1
D gene: TRBD2
CDR3 DNA: TGTGCCAGCAGCTTAGTGGGATCTAGCGGGACCAACTCCTACAATGAGCAGTTCTTC
CDR3 protein: CASSLVGSSGTNSYNEQFF

clone size: .
V gene: TRBV14
J gene: TRBJ1-2
D gene: TRBD1
CDR3 DNA: TGTGCCAGCAGCCAACACACAGGGGCTATCTATGGCTACACCTTC
CDR3 protein: CASSQHTGAIYGYTF

clone size: .
V gene: TRBV5-1
J gene: TRBJ2-3
D gene: .
CDR3 DNA: TGCGCCAGCAGCTTGGGAGGGAGTGAGGGTACGCAGTATTTT
CDR3 protein: CASSLGGSEGTQYF

clone size: .
V gene: TRBV7-9
J gene: TRBJ1-1
D gene: .
CDR3 DNA: TGTGCCAGCAGCCGAACGATCAGTGGAGCTTTCTTT
CDR3 protein: CASSRTISGAFF

clone size: few
V gene: TRBV10-1
J gene: TRBJ2-7
D gene: TRBD1
CDR3 DNA: TGCGCCAGCAGCGGTACCGGACAGGGTGGCGAGCAGTACTTC
CDR3 protein: CASSGTGQGGEQYF